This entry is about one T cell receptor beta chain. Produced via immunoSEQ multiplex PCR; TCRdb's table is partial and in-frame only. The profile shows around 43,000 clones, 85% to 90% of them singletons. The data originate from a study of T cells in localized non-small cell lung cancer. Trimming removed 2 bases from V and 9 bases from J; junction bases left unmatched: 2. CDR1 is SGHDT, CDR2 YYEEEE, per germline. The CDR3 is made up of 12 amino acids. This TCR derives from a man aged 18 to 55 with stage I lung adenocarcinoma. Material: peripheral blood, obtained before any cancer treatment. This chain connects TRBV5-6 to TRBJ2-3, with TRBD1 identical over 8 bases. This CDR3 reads CASSLGTGTQYF. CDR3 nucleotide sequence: TGTGCCAGCAGCTTAGGGACAGGCACGCAGTATTTT.